This record looks at one TCR beta chain sequence and its context. Its antigen is not known. PCR primers comprised 60 Vbeta and 13 Jbeta primers. Assay: immunoSEQ multiplex PCR; the TCRdb copy retains only in-frame clones and omits some. The sample records 95,000 to 130,000 clones, around 74% being singletons. The sample originates from a study of cytomegalovirus exposure and HLA in healthy donors. V was cut by 1 base and J by 0 bases, with 9 bases left in between. The length of the CDR3 is 15 residues. Germline values: CDR1 SGHRS, CDR2 YFSETQ. Overall study results and limits: Being productive about 87% or about 30% of the time was typical of most TCR beta V segments in an earlier analysis.

Sequenced material: PBMCs. V gene TRBV5-1 combines with J gene TRBJ2-3, with D possibly matching TRBD1 (5 bases). The receptor was isolated from a woman aged 18-29 years in good health and CMV-seronegative. CDR3 DNA sequence: TGCGCCAGCAGCTTGATTGGGGCAAGCACAGATACGCAGTATTTT. Translating gives CASSLIGASTDTQYF. The entire variable domain, with the rest obtained from reference TRBV5-1 and TRBJ2-3, is as follows: KAGVTQTPRYLIKTRGQQVTLSCSPISGHRSVSWYQQTPGQGLQFLFEYFSETQRNKGNFPGRFSGRQFSNSRSEMNVSTLELGDSALYLCASSLIGASTDTQYFGPGTRLTVL.